These 14 T cell receptor beta chains originate from one sample sequenced in a study of blood T cells in healthy people across ages. Then a second PCR, running roughly 7 to 11 cycles, was carried out with a sample-barcoded 5' primer and a J-beta primer mix. TCRdb reprocessed the 5' RACE reads via MiXCR and lists one record per CDR3 protein. The sample has roughly 800,000 distinct CDR3 sequences; around a quarter are singletons. These records were also assigned to another study, of T cells of mothers and their children.

The material sequenced was blood. The receptor set was obtained from a boy younger than 18 in good health.

This clonotype was counted between two and nine times. The V gene is TRBV6-2 or TRBV6-3, the J gene TRBJ1-5; 9 bases are a match to TRBD1. With V trimmed by 0 bases and J by 3 bases, 6 bases remained unmatched. The CDR3 totals 17 residues. Germline V lookup: CDR1 MNHEY, CDR2 SVGEGT. CDR3 loop: CASSYSVYRGPNQPQHF. The CDR3 bases are TGTGCCAGCAGTTACTCGGTATACAGGGGGCCCAATCAGCCCCAGCATTTT.

The rearrangement joins TRBV28 to TRBJ1-2, with D possibly being TRBD1 (6 bases). The CDR3 has 15 amino acids. The germline V gene encodes CDR1 MDHEN and CDR2 SYDVKM. The V end lost 5 bases, the J end lost 4 bases, and 17 bases lay between the germline ends. CDR3 in DNA: TGTGCCAGCAGTCTCGACGAGATGGGGGCCTATGGCTACACCTTC. It encodes CASSLDEMGAYGYTF.

This clonotype was seen a handful of times. The rearrangement joins TRBV20-1 to TRBJ2-7; no clear D. The CDR3 runs 13 residues. Germline loops: CDR1 DFQATT, CDR2 SNEGSKA (reference sequence). Between the trimmed V and J ends, which lost 3 bases and 0 bases, there was a span of 9 bases. CDR3 DNA: TGCAGTGCTAGGGTAGCCAGCTCCTACGAGCAGTACTTC. Translated, it gives CSARVASSYEQYF.

The rearrangement uses TRBV20-1 and TRBJ1-4, with 7 positions matching TRBD1. With V trimmed by 4 bases and J by 7 bases, 9 bases remained unmatched. Germline CDR1 reads DFQATT; CDR2 reads SNEGSKA (reference sequence). The CDR3 spans 14 residues. The CDR3 DNA sequence: TGCAGTGCTACCAGACAGGGAGCGACTGAAAAACTGTTTTTT. Its translation is CSATRQGATEKLFF.

The gene calls are TRBV30 and TRBJ1-2; TRBD1 might be the D (6 bases). V was pared by 4 bases and J by 2 bases, with 14 bases between. Looked up from germline, CDR1 is GTSNPN and CDR2 is SVGIG (reference sequence). This CDR3 has 14 residues. The CDR3 protein is CAWKRGGANYGYTF. CDR3 bases: TGTGCCTGGAAACGGGGGGGGGCCAACTATGGCTACACCTTC.

This clonotype was detected a few times. The V gene is TRBV29-1, the J gene TRBJ2-3; TRBD2 is a possible D gene (7 bases). Trimming removed 6 bases from V and 0 bases from J, with 13 bases in between. CDR1 and CDR2 (germline): SQVTM, ANQGSEA. This CDR3 is 14 amino acids long. CDR3 sequence: CSVGGGASTDTQYF. CDR3 nucleotides: TGCAGCGTGGGAGGGGGGGCTAGCACAGATACGCAGTATTTT.

This clonotype turned up a few times. This chain uses TRBV12-3 or TRBV12-4 with TRBJ1-1, with D perhaps matching TRBD1 (6 bases). The CDR3 runs to 14 residues. Trimming shortened V by 4 bases and J by 7 bases, and 16 bases separated the two germline ends. The CDR3, as DNA: TGTGCCAGCAGTTCCACCTGGGGGGGCGGTGAAGCTTTCTTT. It yields the protein CASSSTWGGGEAFF.

The chain carries TRBV27 and TRBJ2-1; tentatively, D is TRBD2 (6 bases). CDR3 length equals 17 residues. From germline, CDR1 is MNHEY and CDR2 SMNVEV (reference sequence). V shed 5 bases and J shed 2 bases, with 19 bases lying between them. The CDR3 sequence is CASSPGDRAIAYNEQFF. The DNA of the CDR3 is TGTGCCAGCAGTCCGGGGGACCGGGCTATCGCCTACAATGAGCAGTTCTTC.

This clonotype was seen a few times. Here the CDR3 reads CASSLVWANTEAFF. As DNA, the CDR3 is TGTGCCAGCAGTTTAGTTTGGGCGAACACTGAAGCTTTCTTT. This chain joins TRBV28 and TRBJ1-1; no firm D call. The germline gives CDR1 MDHEN, CDR2 SYDVKM. Trimming took 2 bases from V and 1 from J, leaving 8 bases between them. The CDR3 loop spans 14 amino acids.

A word on this clonotype: The CDR3 carries no conserved terminal phenylalanine or tryptophan, so it likely arises from a read error. The rearrangement joins TRBV29-1 to TRBJ2-1; the D is unclear. The DNA end is more similar to TRBJ2-5, so the J call may be wrong. CDR1 is SQVTM, CDR2 ANQGSEA, per germline. The CDR3 has 14 amino acids. The CDR3 nucleotides are TGCAGCGTCGATATTGGAACCCCGGGAGAGACCCAGTACGTC. Amino acid sequence: CSVDIGTPGETQYV.

V and J are TRBV4-1 and TRBJ2-7; D ambiguous. Looked up from germline, CDR1 is MGHRA and CDR2 is YSYEKL. This CDR3 comprises 15 residues. With 3 bases removed from V and 0 bases from J, the gap between germline ends came to 12 bases. The CDR3 bases are TGCGCCAGCAGCCAGGGTCCAACCGTCTCCTACGAGCAGTACTTC. It encodes CASSQGPTVSYEQYF.

V usage is TRBV20-1 and J usage is TRBJ2-1, with TRBD2 matching over 8 bases. The CDR3 covers 15 residues. The germline V gene encodes CDR1 DFQATT and CDR2 SNEGSKA (reference sequence). Unmatched junction bases numbered 8, after V lost 0 bases and J lost 7 bases. CDR3 coding DNA: TGCAGTGCTAGAGATCTGCGCGGGGGGTCGAATGAGCAGTTCTTC. The encoded protein is CSARDLRGGSNEQFF.

V and J are TRBV12-3 or TRBV12-4 and TRBJ2-1; the D gene is possibly TRBD2 (5 bases). V was shortened by 3 bases and J by 6 bases, with 15 bases between the two germline ends. This CDR3 comprises 15 residues. This CDR3 is CASSFGVLDFNEQFF. Here the CDR3 DNA reads TGTGCCAGCAGTTTCGGGGTCTTGGATTTCAATGAGCAGTTCTTC.

The chain has TRBV7-8 and TRBJ2-7, with D perhaps matching TRBD2 (7 bases). The CDR3 covers 15 residues. Per germline, CDR1 SGHVS and CDR2 FQNEAQ. V was trimmed by 5 bases and J by 1 base, leaving 15 bases between them. This CDR3 reads CASSLRGAGSYEQYF. The CDR3 coding sequence is TGTGCCAGCAGCCTCAGGGGAGCGGGGTCCTACGAGCAGTACTTC.